The source of this T cell receptor beta chain is a study of cytomegalovirus exposure and HLA in healthy donors. On the study more broadly: The same platform was used for the 130 or so validation repertoires as for the 666 first-cohort repertoires, as reported in a later analysis. Overall study findings and caveats: Most observed TCR sequences were rare, whereas some public TCRs were detected in many donors.

The donors were in the approximately 130-subject validation cohort, distinct from the roughly 600-subject first cohort. Germline values: CDR1 SGHRS, CDR2 YFSETQ. After removal of 4 bases from V and 3 bases from J, the junction contained 5 bases not matched to a gene. The CDR3 loop spans 15 amino acids. Data came from immunoSEQ multiplex PCR; TCRdb stores just in-frame clones and leaves some out. The top ten clones hold about 14% of a sample with 200,000 to 250,000 clones, roughly 83% of them seen once. Remarks on this clone: Its specificity is unknown.

The receptor was isolated from a woman aged 30 to 39 in good health and CMV-seropositive. The specimen sequenced was PBMCs. The chain combines TRBV5-1 with TRBJ2-1; 9 bases align to TRBD2. The CDR3, as DNA: TGCGCCAGCAGCCGACTAGCGGAACACTACAATGAGCAGTTCTTC. This encodes CASSRLAEHYNEQFF.